This T cell receptor beta chain was sequenced during a study of cytomegalovirus exposure and HLA in healthy donors (dated by TCRdb to the late 2010s). About the investigation overall: An earlier analysis of roughly 630 of the donors reported about 290 Gb of sequence data and roughly 110 million unique TCR beta sequences from 150 million to 200 million T cells. An early release covering about 600 HLA-typed donors comprised about 300 gigabases of sequencing data and some 79 million unique TCR sequences. Of the roughly 430 genotyped donors, roughly 80% fell in the genetic ancestry cluster associated with self-reported Caucasian donors. The study aimed to test whether signatures of past pathogen exposure could be identified by cataloging public T cell receptors. The study profiled the T cell repertoires of around 700 subjects by immunosequencing and related them to cytomegalovirus serostatus. In addition to the first cohort of roughly 700 subjects, a separate validation cohort of 130 or so different subjects was used. High-throughput TCR immunosequencing, statistical association of individual TCRs with disease status, and machine learning were combined to predict cytomegalovirus infection status. A later analysis re-analyzed previously published TCR beta repertoires from several hundred donors and added high-resolution HLA genotyping to study TCR occurrence patterns. Rather than using new phenotypic data, the later analysis identified candidate immune exposures from TCR beta sequences and from how often those sequences occurred across donors. To decide whether each TCR beta V gene segment behaved as functional or pseudogenic, an earlier analysis of over 500 of the donors relied on high-throughput TCR beta sequencing. Donor age, sex, ethnicity and CMV serostatus were compiled alongside the repertoire data. Genome-wide SNP genotypes for about 55% of the roughly 670 donors were used in a later genetic analysis, which treated that subset as a discovery cohort. Every discovery cohort repertoire had been produced on one sequencing platform. HLA typing included class I and class II loci at four-digit resolution. Typing coverage differed by locus: A, B, C, DRB1 and DQB1 were typed in roughly 629-630 donors, DQA1 in approximately 520, DPA1 in roughly 590, and DPB1 in approximately 450. A few DR-DQ haplotypes were treated as single units for association and clustering because of strong linkage in the cohort. Across some 400 genotyped donors of the cohort, an average of about 250,000 unique TCR beta nucleotide sequences per donor were sequenced, and about a sixth of those sequences were non-productive.

The cohort comprised 550 to 700 healthy bone marrow donors. All cohort members were sampled while nominally healthy, although unrecorded immune exposures were likely present. The donor was CMV seropositive and was included in the group of 250 to 350 seropositive cohort members. A peripheral blood sample was collected from each donor, and TCR beta sequencing was performed on peripheral blood mononuclear cells. The Qiagen DNeasy Blood Extraction Kit was used to extract genomic DNA from the blood cell samples. Turning to this clone: The specificity of this receptor is unknown. No per-base quality is available; no much larger clone lies one base away.

Library preparation was by the immunoSEQ multiplex PCR assay. A mixture of 60 forward primers for TCR Vbeta segments and 13 reverse primers for TCR Jbeta segments was used in the multiplex PCR. Amplification of the CDR3 region of rearranged TCR beta genes was performed with a multiplex PCR assay on genomic DNA. On the Illumina HiSeq System, the amplified TCR beta libraries were sequenced as 87-base-pair reads. Concerning the study's data processing: A later analysis tallied around 82 million unique TCR beta chains across the 550 to 850 repertoires, and around 12 million of those chains were shared by two or more donors. To remove PCR and sequencing errors, raw reads were error-corrected and collapsed into unique sequences using a nearest-neighbor algorithm that merged closely related sequences. V, D and J gene segments were assigned by aligning CDR3 sequences to IMGT reference sequences. For a sequence to be retained, a match of at least six nucleotides to both a V gene segment and a J gene segment was required. A rearrangement was called productive if the CDR3 had no stop codons and remained in frame with V and J, and every other rearrangement was called non-productive. Following IMGT convention, CDR3 was defined as the stretch from the second conserved V-encoded cysteine up to the conserved J-encoded phenylalanine. Sequences without an unambiguous match to a single V gene segment were excluded from the earlier analysis of several hundred of the donors. An earlier analysis of a few hundred of the donors classified V segments as functional when productive rearrangements were above 56.7% and as segregating when the standard deviation between donors was above 5%. A statistical classification framework was developed to diagnose cytomegalovirus status using the catalog of TCR beta chain sequences. In a later analysis, TCR nucleotide sequences were compared against IMGT/GENE-DB human TR gene sequences so that V and J genes could be assigned. The TCRdist pipeline was used in a later analysis to assign CDR3 sequences and most-parsimonious VDJ recombination scenarios. In a later analysis, every TCR beta chain was defined by the combination of its CDR3 amino acid sequence and its V-gene family, and reads without a unique V-gene family were dropped. In a later analysis, a few hundred highly shared, low-generation-probability nucleotide sequences were removed to address suspected cross-contamination and a sequencing artifact. In a later analysis, a clonal expansion index was calculated for each public chain from normalized within-repertoire ranks of inferred template counts. A later analysis computed generation probabilities with a VDJ recombination model fitted to out-of-frame rearrangements, and checked the results against IGoR. A later analysis scored TCR-TCR, TCR-HLA and TCR-CMV co-occurrence with hypergeometric tests, applying a repertoire-size bias correction to TCR pairs. A later analysis estimated false discovery rates by permuting HLA or CMV assignments 20 times. In a later analysis, co-occurring TCRs were grouped using DBSCAN, with TCRdist sequence similarity added in when clustering inside HLA-allele-positive subsets. Co-occurrence clustering excluded repertoires with fewer than 30,000 or more than 120,000 public chains, plus five with anomalous nucleotide sharing. The table was pulled from immuneACCESS by TCRdb, which kept in-frame rearrangements only. Such tables lose some clones; where checked, under half of the loss comes from unresolved V genes, and the rest has no known cause. V, J and clone size are taken as reported in that table, and D and trimming were inferred from the DNA itself. For this sample the table gives some 100,000 clones, of which under 80% were detected only once. The ten largest account for approximately 3.6% of the sample.

CDR1 and CDR2 (LGHNA, YNFKEQ) derive from the germline V gene. V is pared back by 1 base and J by 7 bases, with 8 bases lying between the germline termini. The cysteine opens and the phenylalanine closes a CDR3 of 13 amino acids. Of the read, only the CDR3 DNA is kept; its 39 bases are in frame from base 1. Overall results and qualifications from the work: In a later analysis, the rate of TCR association differed among HLA loci, with DRB1 alleles having the most associated TCRs and HLA-C alleles having the fewest. According to a later genetic analysis, donors in an Asian-associated ancestry cluster had fewer N-insertions in productive TCRs than the approximately 710-donor mean. A cluster of highly shared sequence variants was judged likely to be a technical artifact of the sequencing pipeline. Roughly uniform sequencing depth across donors was assumed in presence/absence analyses, although this assumption may not hold. According to a later analysis, most CMV-associated TCR beta chains appeared to be HLA-restricted, and the HLA associations seemed to be driven largely by CMV exposure. Linkage disequilibrium might explain the correlated functional status among segregating V segments, but an unknown experimental factor could not be ruled out. The authors suggested that the approach could potentially be extended to other disease states and immunological phenotypes. In a later analysis, 16,951 TCR beta sequences were associated with specific HLA alleles at a false discovery rate of 0.05. In a later analysis, HLA-associated TCR beta chains showed more clonal expansion and lower generation probabilities than non-associated chains that were equally common. Because counts were too low, under 20 rarely observed V segments, including chromosome 9 orphons, were left out of the earlier analysis of 587 of the donors. Broadly in line with IMGT annotations, most TCR beta V segments showed up in productive rearrangements about 87% or about 30% of the time in an earlier analysis of about 500 of the donors. Because some donors lacked HLA typing at each locus, the association tests relied only on the typed subset. Only TCR beta chains were sequenced in this cohort, and the absence of alpha or paired-chain data limited detectable features. A later analysis reported that several top co-occurrence clusters appeared linked to parvovirus B19, influenza, CMV and Epstein-Barr virus. Assigning TCR associations to individual alleles was difficult when HLA alleles, especially DR and DQ, strongly co-occurred. In a later genetic analysis, a missense DCLRE1C variant was associated with V-gene and J-gene trimming of TCR beta chains, and the association was replicated in an independent cohort. A further reported finding was that TCR beta sequences accurately predicted the HLA-A and HLA-B alleles for most subjects in the first cohort. The only immune exposure information available for the cohort was CMV serostatus. Some IMGT-functional V segments, including TRBV6-2 and TRBV6-3, could not be distinguished by the 87-base-pair reads and were therefore excluded. The study listed 164 TCR beta chains as associated with cytomegalovirus. In vitro tests confirmed that a few of the cytomegalovirus-associated TCR beta chains recognize cytomegalovirus antigens. In both the original and validation cohorts, the classifier was reported to diagnose cytomegalovirus status with high specificity and sensitivity. Most TCR sequences were seen in very few donors, while some public TCRs were found in many individuals.

What was sequenced was PBMCs. This clonotype originated in a woman aged 50 to 60 in good health and CMV-seropositive. The sequence links TRBV4-2 to TRBJ2-1; possibly the D gene is TRBD2, per 6 matching bases. The DNA is TGTGCCAGCAGCCAAGGGGGGGTGAATGAGCAGTTCTTC. Its product reads: CASSQGGVNEQFF.